Listed here is a single T cell receptor beta chain. What it binds is unknown. This entry belongs to a study of cytomegalovirus exposure and HLA in healthy donors. At the level of the study: Genetic ancestry analysis placed more than 80% of the approximately 390 donors that were genotyped in the Caucasian-associated cluster.

From germline, CDR1 is MNHEY and CDR2 SVGAGI. The CDR3 loop spans 16 amino acids. V lost 4 bases and J lost 7; bases outside the gene matches: 12. Study-wide findings and caveats: Available immune exposure information was restricted to CMV serostatus only. Some V segments could not be told apart, so they were left out, TRBV6-2 and TRBV6-3 among them. A later look showed TCR association rates differing by HLA locus, highest for DRB1 and lowest for HLA-C.

PCR was performed using 60 Vbeta and 13 Jbeta primers. Some clones are missing from TCRdb's copy, which holds only in-frame ones; the method was immunoSEQ multiplex PCR. The repertoire includes some 65,000 clones, around 70% of them detected once, and 9.5% to 12% sits in the top ten. The chain is built from TRBV6-5 and TRBJ1-2; TRBD1 agrees at 10 bases. The sequencing input was PBMCs. This receptor was taken from a woman aged 25 to 45 in good health and CMV-seronegative. CDR3 loop: CASSSRDRGSLRGYTF. CDR3 sequence (DNA): TGTGCCAGCAGTTCCCGGGACAGGGGCTCCCTCCGTGGCTACACCTTC.